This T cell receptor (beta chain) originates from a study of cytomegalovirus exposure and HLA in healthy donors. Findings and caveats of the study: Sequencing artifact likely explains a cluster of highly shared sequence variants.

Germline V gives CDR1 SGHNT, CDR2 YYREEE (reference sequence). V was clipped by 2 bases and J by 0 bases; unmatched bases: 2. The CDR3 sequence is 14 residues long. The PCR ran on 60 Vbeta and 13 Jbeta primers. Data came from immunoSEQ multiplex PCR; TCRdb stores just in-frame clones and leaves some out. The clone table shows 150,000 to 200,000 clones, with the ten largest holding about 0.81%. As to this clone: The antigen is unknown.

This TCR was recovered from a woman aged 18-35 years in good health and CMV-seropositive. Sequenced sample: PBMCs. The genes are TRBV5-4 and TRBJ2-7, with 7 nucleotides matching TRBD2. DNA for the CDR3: TGTGCCAGCAGCTTCGGCGGGGGCTCCTACGAGCAGTACTTC. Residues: CASSFGGGSYEQYF.